A single TCR beta chain is shown here with its context. The antigen remains undetermined. The data stem from a study of T cells in localized non-small cell lung cancer. TCRdb's copy holds only in-frame clones and misses some; the assay was immunoSEQ multiplex PCR. The sample contains around 29,000 clones, more than 75% of which appear only once. Germline V gives CDR1 SGDLS, CDR2 YYNGEE. This CDR3 has 14 residues. V was shortened by 0 bases and J by 8 bases, with 9 bases between the two germline ends. Findings and caveats of the study: Higher blood T cell density tracked longer overall survival. Uninvolved adjacent lung had higher T cell clonality than tumor and all other tissues.

The gene calls are TRBV9 and TRBJ1-6; D ambiguous. Material: peripheral blood, obtained before any cancer treatment. The source is a female donor over 55 with stage III squamous cell lung carcinoma. The CDR3 DNA sequence: TGTGCCAGCAGCGTAGACGGGAGGCATTCACCCCTCCACTTT. Translating it yields CASSVDGRHSPLHF.